This TCR beta chain came from a study of T cells expressing NK-cell markers. Study in general: Sequenced donors, eight in total, included seven who were HCMV-seropositive and one who was seronegative.

Per the germline V gene, CDR1 is MNHEY and CDR2 is SVGEGT. CDR3 length: 12 amino acids. No DNA is given; TCRdb re-called the 5' RACE reads and lists each CDR3 protein once. This table holds 400,000 to 500,000 distinct CDR3 sequences. The study's findings and limits: The study found these clonotypes also leading the CD3+CD56-NKG2C+ fraction in several donors. The share of CD8+ T cells held by dominant NKG2C+ clonotypes was 1.0-7.0% in roughly 6 donors.

With respect to this clonotype: Its cognate antigen is unknown.

Material for sequencing was blood T cells: a sorted CD56 or NKG2C T cell subset, CD4+ or CD8+ T cells, or bulk PBMC T cells (not recorded which). The chain is built from TRBV6-2 or TRBV6-3 and TRBJ2-1. The clonotype originates from a woman between 18 and 70 years old in good health. The CDR3 spells CASRASSREQFF.